Below, 30 T cell receptor beta chains from the same sample are listed, as sequenced in a study of a mutant IDH1 vaccine in newly diagnosed glioma. Profiled with immunoSEQ multiplex PCR; TCRdb holds only in-frame clones, not every one. In the table there are about 28,000 clones, roughly 80% of which are singletons. Antigens of these TCRs are unknown. Time point noted: week 23, last vaccination. With topical imiquimod, each dose of the vaccine consisted of 300 ug of mutant IDH1 20-mer peptide. The sample here was PBMCs, taken from a glioma patient whose treatment included an IDH1 peptide vaccine. The receptors here all came from a woman in her 30s with glioma.

V usage is TRBV30 and J usage is TRBJ1-1, with 7 bases identical to TRBD1. J was trimmed by 0 bases and V by 3 bases; bases with no gene match: 1. The CDR3 runs to 13 residues. Germline CDR1 reads GTSNPN; CDR2 reads SVGIG (reference sequence). The CDR3 nucleotides are TGTGCCTGGAGGGGACAGCTGAACACTGAAGCTTTCTTT. It translates to CAWRGQLNTEAFF.

The genes are TRBV7-2 and TRBJ1-4, with 7 bases identical to TRBD1. Germline V gene data show CDR1 as SGHTA and CDR2 as FQGNSA. The length of the CDR3 is 13 residues. V was pared by 7 bases and J by 8 bases, with 7 bases of the junction left unmatched. CDR3 sequence: CASTGQSGEKLFF. CDR3 DNA sequence: TGTGCCAGCACGGGACAGTCCGGGGAAAAACTGTTTTTT.

The V call is TRBV4-1, the J call TRBJ2-3, with D maybe TRBD2 (6 bases). Germline-derived CDR1 and CDR2 are MGHRA and YSYEKL. Trimming took off 4 bases at V and 0 bases at J, with 17 bases between the two ends. The CDR3 is 17 residues long. The CDR3 loop is CASSPRGGETSTDTQYF. The DNA for the CDR3 is TGCGCCAGCAGCCCCCGCGGAGGGGAGACGAGCACAGATACGCAGTATTTT.

CDR3 sequence: CASSRPPTDYGYTF. CDR3 nucleotide sequence: TGTGCCAGCAGCCGCCCCCCGACAGACTATGGCTACACCTTC. J is TRBJ1-2 and V is TRBV7-9; maybe TRBD1 (5 bases). In germline, CDR1 is SEHNR, CDR2 FQNEAQ (reference sequence). Deletions cut 5 bases from V and 3 bases from J, with 13 bases between. The CDR3 covers 14 residues. Drawing the rest from reference TRBV7-9 and TRBJ1-2, the complete variable domain is DTGVSQNPRHKITKRGQNVTFRCDPISEHNRLYWYRQTLGQGPEFLTYFQNEAQLEKSRLLSDRFSAERPKGSFSTLEIQRTEQGDSAMYLCASSRPPTDYGYTFGSGTRLTVV.

The CDR3 nucleotides are TGCGCCAGCAGCAGGTGGACAGGGGTGGATCAGCCCCAGCATTTT. This encodes CASSRWTGVDQPQHF. V gene TRBV5-1 combines with J gene TRBJ1-5; 9 bases are a match to TRBD1. The junction had 7 bases not matched to a gene; V was cut back by 4 bases and J by 5 bases. This CDR3 is built from 15 residues. Germline-derived CDR1 and CDR2 are SGHRS and YFSETQ. The full variable domain, its missing parts supplied by reference TRBV5-1 and TRBJ1-5, is KAGVTQTPRYLIKTRGQQVTLSCSPISGHRSVSWYQQTPGQGLQFLFEYFSETQRNKGNFPGRFSGRQFSNSRSEMNVSTLELGDSALYLCASSRWTGVDQPQHFGDGTRLSIL.

V is TRBV5-6 and J is TRBJ2-2, with D perhaps being TRBD1 or TRBD2 (5 bases each). The V end was cut by 2 bases, the J end by 5 bases, with 16 bases between. The CDR3 has 16 amino acids. Germline V CDR1 and CDR2: SGHDT, YYEEEE. The CDR3 region is CASSLRRQGWTGELFF. Written as DNA, the CDR3 is TGTGCCAGCAGCTTAAGGAGGCAGGGATGGACCGGGGAGCTGTTTTTT.

CDR3 sequence: CASSSGTSHEQYF. The CDR3 coding sequence is TGTGCCAGCAGCTCCGGGACTAGCCACGAGCAGTACTTC. The chain couples TRBV5-4 to TRBJ2-7, with 9 bases fitting TRBD2. The CDR3 spans 13 residues. Per germline, CDR1 SGHNT and CDR2 YYREEE (reference sequence). The J segment lost 5 bases and the V segment lost 3 bases, leaving 3 bases of the junction unmatched.

The V call is TRBV29-1, the J call TRBJ2-1, with 11 bases that match TRBD1. The V segment lost 3 bases and the J segment 10 bases; nucleotides outside the gene matches: 2. The germline gives CDR1 SQVTM, CDR2 ANQGSEA. The CDR3 extends over 12 amino acids. CDR3 loop: CSVDRDRGEQFF. For the CDR3, the DNA is TGCAGCGTTGACCGGGACAGGGGGGAGCAGTTCTTC.

V usage is TRBV5-1 and J usage is TRBJ1-1, with TRBD1 identical over 11 bases. The CDR3 is made up of 14 amino acids. The junction had 3 bases not matched to a gene; V was cut back by 4 bases and J by 4 bases. The V gene's germline CDR1 is SGHRS and CDR2 YFSETQ. The CDR3 region has the DNA TGCGCCAGCAGCAACGGACAGGGGGCCACTGAAGCTTTCTTT. It translates to CASSNGQGATEAFF.

This clone was detected a few times. This rearrangement joins TRBV10-3 to TRBJ1-6; 11 bases are a match to TRBD1. Germline CDR1 is ENHRY and CDR2 is SYGVKD. Trimming at V came to 10 bases and at J to 8 bases, leaving 7 bases not matched to a gene. The CDR3 is 14 amino acids. In DNA, the CDR3 is TGTGCCACCAGGACAGGGGGCTTACATTCACCCCTCCACTTT. Its protein is CATRTGGLHSPLHF.

The chain uses TRBV15 and TRBJ1-2; the D is unclear. Per the germline V gene, CDR1 is LNHNV and CDR2 is YYDKDF (reference sequence). Trimming took off 0 bases at V and 8 bases at J, with 13 bases between the two ends. CDR3 length equals 14 residues. Here the CDR3 DNA reads TGTGCCACCAGCAGAGAGGTCGTAGTGAAGGGCTACACCTTC. Its protein product is CATSREVVVKGYTF.

V and J are TRBV6-5 and TRBJ1-1, with D possibly being TRBD1 (6 bases). Trimming shortened V by 2 bases and J by 9 bases, and 13 bases separated the two germline ends. CDR3 length equals 13 residues. CDR1 is MNHEY, CDR2 SVGAGI, per germline. The CDR3 nucleotides are TGTGCCAGCAGTTACCCGGGACACGGAAAAGCTTTCTTT. This sequence encodes CASSYPGHGKAFF.

This chain uses TRBV29-1 with TRBJ2-1, with a weak D call TRBD2 (6 bases). Trimming cost V 7 bases and J 5 bases, with 12 bases left between them. The CDR3 has 12 amino acids. Germline V gives CDR1 SQVTM, CDR2 ANQGSEA. The CDR3, as DNA: TGCAGCGGGAATCGGAGGGACAATGAGCAGTTCTTC. Its protein is CSGNRRDNEQFF.

The CDR3 spells CASGLSDGGSWGAFF. The CDR3 bases are TGTGCTAGTGGTTTATCGGACGGAGGGAGTTGGGGAGCTTTCTTT. This chain joins TRBV12-5 and TRBJ1-1; no clear D. This CDR3 region has 15 residues. V dropped 3 bases and J dropped 10 bases, with 21 bases sitting between them. Germline V gives CDR1 LGHNT, CDR2 FRNRAP.

The chain has TRBV6-5 and TRBJ2-5; D is perhaps TRBD1 (6 bases). The V end was cut by 8 bases, the J end by 4 bases, with 17 bases between. From germline, CDR1 is MNHEY and CDR2 SVGAGI. This CDR3 is 14 amino acids long. DNA for the CDR3: TGTGCCAGCTCGGGTACAGGGCAAGGAGAGACCCAGTACTTC. This encodes CASSGTGQGETQYF.

This rearrangement joins TRBV4-3 to TRBJ2-3; D is unresolved. Between the trimmed V and J ends, which lost 1 base and 1 base, there was a span of 6 bases. The CDR3 consists of 14 residues. CDR1 and CDR2 (germline): LGHNA, YSLEER. DNA for the CDR3: TGCGCCAGCAGCCAAGCCCAGGGCACAGATACGCAGTATTTT. Its translation is CASSQAQGTDTQYF.

The chain recombines TRBV27 with TRBJ2-5, with D possibly matching TRBD2 (6 bases). Germline lookup yields CDR1 MNHEY and CDR2 SMNVEV (reference sequence). The CDR3 is 13 residues long. Trimming removed 3 bases from V and 1 base from J, with 6 bases in between. The DNA for the CDR3 is TGTGCCAGCAGTTTCGGGGGCCAAGAGACCCAGTACTTC. Residues: CASSFGGQETQYF.

The chain combines TRBV2 with TRBJ2-7; 11 bases fit TRBD1. The germline V gene has CDR1 SNHLY and CDR2 FYNNEI. V shed 6 bases, J shed 4 bases, and the junction held 5 bases outside the gene matches. The CDR3 sequence is 14 residues long. The CDR3 loop is CASSAGQGGYEQYF. In DNA form, the CDR3 reads TGTGCCAGCAGCGCGGGACAGGGGGGTTACGAGCAGTACTTC.

This chain links TRBV4-3 with TRBJ2-7; 8 bases match TRBD1. Looked up from germline, CDR1 is LGHNA and CDR2 is YSLEER. With V trimmed by 3 bases and J by 0 bases, 13 bases remained unmatched. The CDR3 has 18 amino acids. Here the CDR3 DNA reads TGCGCCAGCAGCCAGGGTCTGCAAGGGACAGGATACTCCTACGAGCAGTACTTC. This gives the protein CASSQGLQGTGYSYEQYF.

V and J are TRBV5-4 and TRBJ2-7; no firm D call. V shed 0 bases and J shed 0 bases, with 10 bases lying between them. Germline-derived CDR1 and CDR2 are SGHNT and YYREEE (reference sequence). This CDR3 spans 15 amino acids. The CDR3 nucleotides read TGTGCCAGCAGCTTGGTTGGCCCCCGCTCCTACGAGCAGTACTTC. It translates to CASSLVGPRSYEQYF.

CDR3 nucleotide sequence: TGTGCCAGCAGCTTAGCGTGGGCCTCCGAGATACGAGGTGGAAACACCATATATTTT. Protein product: CASSLAWASEIRGGNTIYF. This chain uses TRBV7-9 with TRBJ1-3; the D is unclear. The germline V gene has CDR1 SEHNR and CDR2 FQNEAQ (reference sequence). V lost 0 bases to trimming and J lost 3 bases, with 21 bases between them. The CDR3 totals 19 residues.

The V gene is TRBV9, the J gene TRBJ1-6; tentatively, D is TRBD1 (5 bases). The CDR3 is 14 amino acids. CDR1 is SGDLS, CDR2 YYNGEE, per germline. The ends were cut back, 4 bases at V and 7 bases at J, with 12 bases in the middle. The CDR3 protein is CASSTRVGNSPLHF. The CDR3 coding sequence is TGTGCCAGCAGCACCAGGGTAGGGAATTCACCCCTCCACTTT.

The chain joins TRBV5-1 to TRBJ2-1; D assignment may be TRBD1 or TRBD2 (5 bases each). The CDR3 has 15 residues. Trimming stripped 3 bases from V and 3 bases from J, with 13 bases between. Germline V gene data show CDR1 as SGHRS and CDR2 as YFSETQ. For the CDR3, the DNA is TGCGCCAGCAGCTCCCAAGGGGAGCTCTACAATGAGCAGTTCTTC. It specifies CASSSQGELYNEQFF.

The chain employs TRBV4-3 and TRBJ1-6, with D tentatively TRBD1 (5 bases). CDR3 length equals 16 residues. V dropped 4 bases and J dropped 7 bases, with 17 bases sitting between them. Germline CDR1 and CDR2: LGHNA and YSLEER. DNA of the CDR3: TGCGCCAGCAGCCGCGAAGGTGGGGCCTCGAATTCACCCCTCCACTTT. This translates into CASSREGGASNSPLHF.

This chain connects TRBV10-3 to TRBJ2-1, with 13 positions matching TRBD2. This CDR3 is built from 16 residues. CDR1 ENHRY and CDR2 SYGVKD come from the germline V gene. The J segment lost 7 bases and the V segment lost 2 bases, leaving 5 bases of the junction unmatched. The CDR3 nucleotides are TGTGCCATCAGTGAGGTACTAGCGGGGGGGCGGAATGAGCAGTTCTTC. Translating gives CAISEVLAGGRNEQFF.

The count of this clone is one. The DNA of the CDR3 is TGTGCCAGCAGCATGCAGGGTTTTGGAGAAAAACTGTTTTTT. Residues: CASSMQGFGEKLFF. The J gene is TRBJ1-4, the V gene TRBV7-2, with D possibly matching TRBD1 (5 bases). Trimming left V 5 bases short and J 8 bases short, with 15 bases between. Looked up from germline, CDR1 is SGHTA and CDR2 is FQGNSA. There are 14 residues in the CDR3.

The chain links TRBV2 to TRBJ1-1; no firm D call. The CDR3 covers 12 residues. From germline, CDR1 is SNHLY and CDR2 FYNNEI. Trimming removed 1 base at V and 8 bases at J, with 8 bases between. CDR3 in DNA: TGTGCCAGCAGTGAAGACCGTTCGGAAGCTTTCTTT. As protein: CASSEDRSEAFF.

A note on this clone: The germline gene is not matched at one end of the junction; a read error may be the cause. The gene calls are TRBV7-7 and TRBJ2-2; the D is unclear. The CDR3 runs to 14 residues. Per the germline V gene, CDR1 is SSHAT and CDR2 is FNYEAQ (reference sequence). The CDR3 nucleotides read TGTGCTAGCAGCTTAGGCCAGGCCACCGGGGAGCTGTTTTTT. Translated, it gives CASSLGQATGELFF.

This rearrangement joins TRBV14 to TRBJ1-2; tentatively, D is TRBD1 (6 bases). Germline CDR1 and CDR2: SGHDN and FVKESK. V dropped 2 bases and J dropped 8 bases, with 12 bases sitting between them. The CDR3 sequence is 13 residues long. The chain's CDR3 is CASSQPDSRGYTF. The CDR3 DNA reads TGTGCCAGCAGCCAACCGGACAGTAGGGGCTACACCTTC.

This chain uses TRBV5-4 with TRBJ2-7; TRBD2 matches at 12 bases. With 0 bases clipped from V and 0 bases from J, the junction kept 10 bases outside the gene matches. This CDR3 has 19 amino acids. The germline CDR1 and CDR2 sequences are SGHNT and YYREEE (reference sequence). The CDR3 DNA reads TGTGCCAGCAGCTTGGTATCGACTAGCGGGGGCCGAACCTCCTACGAGCAGTACTTC. Translating it yields CASSLVSTSGGRTSYEQYF.